One T cell receptor (beta chain) is described in this entry. These data originate in a study of blood T cell repertoires in COVID-19. Looking at the study overall: Acute and convalescent COVID-19 specimens originated in the United States, Italy and Spain. T cells, B-cell-depleted T cells, or PBMCs supplied cDNA or gDNA.

CDR1 is SGHAT, CDR2 FQNNGV, per germline. The CDR3 runs 14 residues. V was pared by 1 base and J by 3 bases, with 2 bases of the junction left unmatched. As processed by the authors: Nucleated cell number was recorded as an estimate derived from reference gene primer amplification. Method: immunoSEQ multiplex PCR; TCRdb's copy keeps in-frame clones and lacks some. V, J and clone size were drawn from that table, and D and trimming were deduced from the DNA. The table shows tens of thousands of clones, with around 69% occurring only once. The sequencing sample was made of peripheral blood. This rearrangement joins TRBV11-2 to TRBJ2-7; TRBD1 matches at 8 bases. This TCR derives from a human donor in a cohort sampled during active or convalescent COVID-19. The CDR3 DNA reads TGTGCCAGCAGCTTAGTCGACAGGGGCTACGAGCAGTACGTC. It translates to CASSLVDRGYEQYV.